A selection of T cell receptor beta chains follows, all from one sample in a study of cytomegalovirus exposure and HLA in healthy donors. Clones were sequenced by immunoSEQ multiplex PCR, and TCRdb holds only the in-frame ones, with some missing. The repertoire holds 15,000 to 20,000 clones, more than 60% seen once, with about 4% in the top ten. Sequenced input: PBMCs. The origin of the receptors is a man aged 18 to 35 in good health and CMV-seronegative. Each CDR3 is given with its conserved first and last residue. Each record gives: J gene, D gene, CDR3 length, clone size, V gene, CDR3 DNA, CDR3 protein. A D gene is named only where the DNA matches it firmly. Size tells how often a clone was seen (once, few, many) or the class of an expanded clone, and some rows leave it out.

>TRBJ1-2|TRBD1|13|NA|TRBV6-5
TGTGCCAGCAGCCCCAACCGGGACAGGGCCACATCCTTC
CASSPNRDRATSF
>TRBJ2-2|NA|16|NA|TRBV2
TGTGCCAGCAGTGATGAAGGGGTGGCGAGCACCGGGGAGCTGTTTTTT
CASSDEGVASTGELFF
>TRBJ2-1|TRBD1|13|NA|TRBV29-1
TGCAGCGTTGAGGGACAGCGCTACAATGAGCAGTTCTTC
CSVEGQRYNEQFF
>TRBJ1-1|NA|12|NA|TRBV29-1
TGCAGCGTTGACACAGGGCTTACTGAAGCTTTCTTT
CSVDTGLTEAFF
>TRBJ2-3|NA|13|NA|TRBV25-1
TGTGCCAGCAGGCCCTGGGGGCCCGATACGCAGTATTTT
CASRPWGPDTQYF
>TRBJ1-2|NA|12|NA|TRBV29-1
TGCAGCGCTACGATCGCGGGACCTGGCTACACCTTC
CSATIAGPGYTF
>TRBJ1-1|NA|12|NA|TRBV13
TGTGCCAGCAGCCAGGGAATAGCTGAAGCTTTCTTT
CASSQGIAEAFF
>TRBJ2-2|NA|15|NA|TRBV30
TGTGCCTGGAGCCCCCGACAGATGCGGACCGGGGAGCTGTTTTTT
CAWSPRQMRTGELFF
>TRBJ1-3|TRBD1|14|NA|TRBV30
TGTGCCTGGATTGGCAGGGGGAATGGAAACACCATATATTTT
CAWIGRGNGNTIYF
>TRBJ2-5|TRBD2|15|NA|TRBV5-4
TGTGCCAGCAGCTCGGGACTAGCGGGAGTGGAGACCCAGTACTTC
CASSSGLAGVETQYF
>TRBJ1-5|NA|13|few|TRBV15
TGTGCCACCAGCATGGCACAGTATCAGCCCCAGCATTTT
CATSMAQYQPQHF
>TRBJ2-7|TRBD1|13|NA|TRBV30
TGTGCCTGGAGTCCTGGGACAGTCTACGAGCAGTACTTC
CAWSPGTVYEQYF
>TRBJ1-1|NA|15|NA|TRBV5-1
TGCGCCAGCAGCTTGGGTTCGTCGGACACTGACGAGGCTTTCTTT
CASSLGSSDTDEAFF
>TRBJ2-2|TRBD2|14|NA|TRBV30
TGTGCCTGGAGCCTAGCGGGAAACACCGGGGAGCTGTTTTTT
CAWSLAGNTGELFF
>TRBJ1-5|TRBD1|15|NA|TRBV2
TGTGCCAGCAGTGAAGGGCAGGGGGCAGGTCAGCCCCAGCATTTT
CASSEGQGAGQPQHF
>TRBJ1-1|NA|13|NA|TRBV30
TGTGCCTGGACCCGGGGGGTGAACACTGAAGCTTTCTTT
CAWTRGVNTEAFF
>TRBJ2-1|NA|13|NA|TRBV6-5
TGTGCCAGCAGTTTTTCCACCGGGACAAACCTACTCTTC
CASSFSTGTNLLF
>TRBJ2-7|NA|11|NA|TRBV20-1
TGCAGTGCCCGTGGCGGGTACGAGCAGTACTTC
CSARGGYEQYF
>TRBJ2-1|NA|13|NA|TRBV30
TGTGCCTGGAGTGTGGACGGGACACAAGAGCAGTTCTTC
CAWSVDGTQEQFF
>TRBJ1-1|NA|16|NA|TRBV7-9
TGTGCCAGCAGCTTAGCGCTGGGGGCCCTGAACACTGAAGCTTTCTTT
CASSLALGALNTEAFF
>TRBJ2-7|NA|11|NA|TRBV20-1
TGCAGTGCAGCGGAGACCTACGAGCAGTACTTC
CSAAETYEQYF
>TRBJ2-7|NA|11|NA|TRBV30
TGTGCCTGGAAAGAGTCCTACGAGCAGTACTTC
CAWKESYEQYF
>TRBJ2-5|TRBD2|12|NA|TRBV30
TGTGCCTGGTCAGCGGGAGGACAGACCCAGTACTTC
CAWSAGGQTQYF
>TRBJ1-5|NA|13|NA|TRBV6-1
TGTGCCAGCAGTGTTGGGGGGGATCAGCCCCAGCATTTT
CASSVGGDQPQHF
>TRBJ2-1|NA|11|once|TRBV5-4
TGTGCCAGCGCAGGTGCACGGGAGCAGTTCTTC
CASAGAREQFF
>TRBJ2-7|TRBD2|15|NA|TRBV6-5
TGTGCCAGCCTTAGATGGACTAGCGGCAGCTACGAGCAGTACTTC
CASLRWTSGSYEQYF
>TRBJ1-6|TRBD1|14|NA|TRBV2
TGTGCCAGCAGTTGGACAGGGAATAATTCACCCCTCCACTTT
CASSWTGNNSPLHF
>TRBJ1-2|TRBD1|16|NA|TRBV4-3
TGCGCCAGCAGCCCCCGGGACAGAGGTCGAAGGCATGGCTACACCTTC
CASSPRDRGRRHGYTF
>TRBJ1-5|TRBD1|15|NA|TRBV6-1
TGTGCCAGCAGTTCCGCGACAGGGAACCATCAGCCCCAGCATTTT
CASSSATGNHQPQHF
>TRBJ2-1|TRBD2|14|once|TRBV29-1
TGCAGCGTTGGAGGAGCGGGAGGGCCCCATGAGCAGTTCTTC
CSVGGAGGPHEQFF
>TRBJ1-6|NA|11|NA|TRBV20-1
TGCAGTGCCGGGGAAAGTTCACCCCTCCACTTT
CSAGESSPLHF
>TRBJ1-1|NA|14|NA|TRBV6-4
TGTGCCAGCACCCCAGTCGGGGGGAACACTGAAGCTTTCTTT
CASTPVGGNTEAFF
>TRBJ1-4|NA|14|NA|TRBV30
TGTGCCTGGAGACCAGGGATTGCTAATGAAAAACTGTTTTTT
CAWRPGIANEKLFF
>TRBJ1-1|TRBD1|14|few|TRBV5-1
TGCGCCAGCAGCTTGACAGGGGTTCGGACTGAAGCTTTCTTT
CASSLTGVRTEAFF
>TRBJ1-1|TRBD1|11|NA|TRBV30
TGTGCCTGGAGTGTGCAGGGGGTAGCTTTCTTT
CAWSVQGVAFF
>TRBJ2-1|NA|15|NA|TRBV6-6
TGTGCCAGCAGTTATACAGGGGTTGGGAGGAATGAGCAGTTCTTC
CASSYTGVGRNEQFF
>TRBJ1-5|NA|15|few|TRBV18
TGTGCCAGCTCACCGGCGGCCGGAGGCAATCAGCCCCAGCATTTT
CASSPAAGGNQPQHF
>TRBJ1-3|NA|15|NA|TRBV29-1
TGCAGCGCAGAAGGCAGGGGCCCCTCTGGAAACACCATATATTTT
CSAEGRGPSGNTIYF
>TRBJ1-1|NA|13|NA|TRBV4-1
TGCGCCAGCAGCCAAGATTTACAGGGTGAAGCTTTCTTT
CASSQDLQGEAFF
>TRBJ1-5|NA|16|large|TRBV6-4
TGTGCCAGCAGTGGGAGCGATAGCAATAGCAATCAGCCCCAGCATTTT
CASSGSDSNSNQPQHF
>TRBJ1-5|TRBD1|13|NA|TRBV30
TGTGCCTGGAGTACGGACAGGGCACAGCCCCAGCATTTT
CAWSTDRAQPQHF
>TRBJ1-1|NA|13|NA|TRBV4-3
TGCGCCAGCAGCCAAGAACCGAGGACTGAAGCTTTCTTT
CASSQEPRTEAFF
>TRBJ1-2|NA|13|NA|TRBV25-1
TGTGCCAGCAGTGTAACAGGGACCTATGGCTACACCTTC
CASSVTGTYGYTF
>TRBJ1-1|NA|11|NA|TRBV30
TGTGCCTGGAGGATAGCAGTCGAAGCTTTCTTT
CAWRIAVEAFF
>TRBJ1-1|NA|13|NA|TRBV30
TGTGCCCGGCGGGGGGGGCGAAATGATGAAGCTTTCTTT
CARRGGRNDEAFF
>TRBJ1-2|NA|11|NA|TRBV30
TGTGCCTGGAGTCAAGGGGTAGGCTACACCTTC
CAWSQGVGYTF
>TRBJ2-7|NA|13|few|TRBV29-1
TGCAGCGTTAGGGGCAGTAGCTCCTACGAGCAGTACTTC
CSVRGSSSYEQYF
>TRBJ1-6|TRBD1|15|NA|TRBV27
TGTGCCAGCAGTCGAACCGGACAGGGTGATTCACCCCTCCACTTT
CASSRTGQGDSPLHF
>TRBJ2-1|TRBD2|15|medium-sized|TRBV5-6
TGTGCCAGCAGCTTGGATAGCGGGCCCTACAATGAGCAGTTCTTC
CASSLDSGPYNEQFF
>TRBJ1-1|NA|15|once|TRBV19
TGTGCCAGTAGTTCGACGGGGGGTTGGTTCGGTGAAGCTTTCTTT
CASSSTGGWFGEAFF
>TRBJ1-5|TRBD1|13|NA|TRBV29-1
TGCAGCGTTGCGACAGGGGTAGGACAGCCCCAGCATTTT
CSVATGVGQPQHF
>TRBJ1-4|NA|12|NA|TRBV29-1
TGCAGCGTTGGAGGGCTGAGCGAAAAACTGTTTTTT
CSVGGLSEKLFF
>TRBJ1-2|NA|12|NA|TRBV29-1
TGCAGCGTTGACCCACCACAATATGGCTACACCTTC
CSVDPPQYGYTF